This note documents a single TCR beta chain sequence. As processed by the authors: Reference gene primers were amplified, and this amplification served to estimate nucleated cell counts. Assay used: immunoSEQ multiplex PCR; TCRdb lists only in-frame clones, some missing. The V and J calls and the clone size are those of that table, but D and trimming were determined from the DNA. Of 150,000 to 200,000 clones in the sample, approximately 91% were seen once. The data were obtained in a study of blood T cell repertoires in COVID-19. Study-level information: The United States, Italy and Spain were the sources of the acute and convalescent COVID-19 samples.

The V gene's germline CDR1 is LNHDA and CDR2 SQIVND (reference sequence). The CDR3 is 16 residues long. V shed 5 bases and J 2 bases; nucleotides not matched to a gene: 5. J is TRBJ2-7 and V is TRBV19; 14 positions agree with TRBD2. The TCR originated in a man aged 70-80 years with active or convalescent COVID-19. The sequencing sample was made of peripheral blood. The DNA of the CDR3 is TGTGCCAGTAGTCCTGGACTAGCGGGAGGTACCTACGAGCAGTACTTC. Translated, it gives CASSPGLAGGTYEQYF.